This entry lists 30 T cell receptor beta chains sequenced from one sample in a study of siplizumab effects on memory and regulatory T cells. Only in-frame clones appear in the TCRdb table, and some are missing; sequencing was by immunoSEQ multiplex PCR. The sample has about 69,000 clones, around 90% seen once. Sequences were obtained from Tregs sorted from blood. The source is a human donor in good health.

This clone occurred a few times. The CDR3 DNA sequence: TGCGCCAGCAGCTTGGAACTAGCGGGAGTCCACCGGAGCTACAATGAGCAGTTCTTC. This codes for CASSLELAGVHRSYNEQFF. The chain is built from TRBV5-1 and TRBJ2-1; TRBD2 matches at 11 bases. The trim removed 0 bases at V and 3 bases at J, leaving 11 bases unmatched. Germline V gene sequence: CDR1 SGHRS, CDR2 YFSETQ. This CDR3 contains 19 residues.

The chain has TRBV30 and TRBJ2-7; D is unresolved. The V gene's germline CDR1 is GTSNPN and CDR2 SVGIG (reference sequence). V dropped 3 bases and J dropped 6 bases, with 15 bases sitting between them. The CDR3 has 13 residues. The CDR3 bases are TGTGCCTGGAGGACCGGAACTTCCAGCGAGCAGTACTTC. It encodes CAWRTGTSSEQYF.

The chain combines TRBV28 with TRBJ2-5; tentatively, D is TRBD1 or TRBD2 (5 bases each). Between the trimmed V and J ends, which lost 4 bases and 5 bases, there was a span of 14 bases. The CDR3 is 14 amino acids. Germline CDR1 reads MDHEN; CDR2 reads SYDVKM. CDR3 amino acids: CASSSTGTGETQYF. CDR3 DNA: TGTGCCAGCAGTTCGACCGGGACGGGGGAGACCCAGTACTTC. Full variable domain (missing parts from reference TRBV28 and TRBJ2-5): DVKVTQSSRYLVKRTGEKVFLECVQDMDHENMFWYRQDPGLGLRLIYFSYDVKMKEKGDIPEGYSVSREKKERFSLILESASTNQTSMYLCASSSTGTGETQYFGPGTRLLVL.

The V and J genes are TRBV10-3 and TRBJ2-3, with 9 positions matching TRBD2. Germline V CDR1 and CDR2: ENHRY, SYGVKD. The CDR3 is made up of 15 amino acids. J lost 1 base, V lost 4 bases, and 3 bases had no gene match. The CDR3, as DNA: TGTGCCATCAGTGTGAGGACTAGCGGCACAGATACGCAGTATTTT. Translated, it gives CAISVRTSGTDTQYF.

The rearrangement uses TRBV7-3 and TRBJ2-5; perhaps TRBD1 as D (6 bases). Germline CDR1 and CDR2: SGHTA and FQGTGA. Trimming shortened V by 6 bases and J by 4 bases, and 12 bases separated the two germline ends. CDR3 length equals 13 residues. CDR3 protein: CASSPGVGETQYF. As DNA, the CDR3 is TGTGCCAGCAGTCCAGGGGTTGGAGAGACCCAGTACTTC.

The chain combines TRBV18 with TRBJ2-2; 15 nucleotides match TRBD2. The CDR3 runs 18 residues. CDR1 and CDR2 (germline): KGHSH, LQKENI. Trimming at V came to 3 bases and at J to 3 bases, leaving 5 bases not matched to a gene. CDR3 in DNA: TGTGCCAGCTCACCCGGACTAGCGGGAGGGCGCGACACCGGGGAGCTGTTTTTT. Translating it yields CASSPGLAGGRDTGELFF.

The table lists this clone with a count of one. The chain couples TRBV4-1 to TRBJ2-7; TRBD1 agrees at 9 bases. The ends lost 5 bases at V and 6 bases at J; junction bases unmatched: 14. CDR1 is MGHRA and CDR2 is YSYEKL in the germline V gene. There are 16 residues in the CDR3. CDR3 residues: CASSFEPDRGTFEQYF. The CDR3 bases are TGCGCCAGCAGCTTCGAACCTGACAGGGGGACTTTCGAGCAGTACTTC.

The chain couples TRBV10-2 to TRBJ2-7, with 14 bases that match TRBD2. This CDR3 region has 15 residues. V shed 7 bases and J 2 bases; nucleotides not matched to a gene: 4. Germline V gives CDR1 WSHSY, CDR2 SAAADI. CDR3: CASMGTSGSPYEQYF. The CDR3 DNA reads TGCGCCAGCATGGGGACTAGCGGGAGCCCCTACGAGCAGTACTTC.

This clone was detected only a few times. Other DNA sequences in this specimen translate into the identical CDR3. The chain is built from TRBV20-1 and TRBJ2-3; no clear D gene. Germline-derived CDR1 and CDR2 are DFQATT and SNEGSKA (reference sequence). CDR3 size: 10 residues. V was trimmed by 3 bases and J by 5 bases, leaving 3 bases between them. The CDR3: CSASVDTQYF. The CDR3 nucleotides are TGCAGTGCTAGTGTAGATACGCAGTATTTT.

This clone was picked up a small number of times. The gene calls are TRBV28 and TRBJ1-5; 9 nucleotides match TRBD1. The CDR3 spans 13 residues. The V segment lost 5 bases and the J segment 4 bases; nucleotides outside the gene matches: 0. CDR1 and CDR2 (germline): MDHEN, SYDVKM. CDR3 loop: CASSGQGNQPQHF. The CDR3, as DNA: TGTGCCAGCAGTGGACAGGGGAATCAGCCCCAGCATTTT.

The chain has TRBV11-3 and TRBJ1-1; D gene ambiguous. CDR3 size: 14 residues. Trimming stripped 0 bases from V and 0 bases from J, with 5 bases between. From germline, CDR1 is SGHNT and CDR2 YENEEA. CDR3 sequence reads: CASSLDSMNTEAFF. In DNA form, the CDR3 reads TGTGCCAGCAGCTTAGACAGTATGAACACTGAAGCTTTCTTT.

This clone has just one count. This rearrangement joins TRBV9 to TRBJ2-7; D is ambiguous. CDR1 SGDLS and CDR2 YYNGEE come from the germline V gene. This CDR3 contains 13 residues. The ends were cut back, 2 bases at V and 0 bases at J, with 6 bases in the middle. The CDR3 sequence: CASSVGPSYEQYF. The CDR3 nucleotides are TGTGCCAGCAGCGTTGGCCCCTCCTACGAGCAGTACTTC.

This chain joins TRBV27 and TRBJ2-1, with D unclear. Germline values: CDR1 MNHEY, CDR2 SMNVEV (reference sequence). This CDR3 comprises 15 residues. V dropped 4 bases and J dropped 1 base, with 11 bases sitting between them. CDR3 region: CASSSSLGSYNEQFF. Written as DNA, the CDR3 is TGTGCCAGCAGTTCCTCTTTAGGGTCCTACAATGAGCAGTTCTTC.

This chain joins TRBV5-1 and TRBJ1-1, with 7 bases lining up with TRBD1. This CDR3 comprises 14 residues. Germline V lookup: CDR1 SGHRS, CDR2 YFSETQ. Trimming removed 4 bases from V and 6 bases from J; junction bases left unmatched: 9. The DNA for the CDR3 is TGCGCCAGCAGCAGATTAGACAGGGCTGCTGAAGCTTTCTTT. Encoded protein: CASSRLDRAAEAFF.

CDR3 sequence: CATHNREGNQPQHF. CDR3 bases: TGTGCCACCCATAACAGGGAAGGCAATCAGCCCCAGCATTTT. The chain couples TRBV19 to TRBJ1-5; D is possibly TRBD1 (6 bases). The CDR3 covers 14 residues. Deletions cut 10 bases from V and 2 bases from J, with 15 bases between. CDR1 LNHDA and CDR2 SQIVND come from the germline V gene (reference sequence). The full variable domain, with the rest looked up from reference TRBV19 and TRBJ1-5, is DGGITQSPKYLFRKEGQNVTLSCEQNLNHDAMYWYRQDPGQGLRLIYYSQIVNDFQKGDIAEGYSVSREKKESFPLTVTSAQKNPTAFYLCATHNREGNQPQHFGDGTRLSIL.

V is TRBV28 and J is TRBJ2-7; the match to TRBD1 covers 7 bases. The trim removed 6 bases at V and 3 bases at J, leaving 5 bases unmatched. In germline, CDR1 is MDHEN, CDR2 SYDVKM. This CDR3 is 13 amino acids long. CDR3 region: CASRDTGVYEQYF. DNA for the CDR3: TGTGCCAGCAGGGATACAGGGGTCTACGAGCAGTACTTC.

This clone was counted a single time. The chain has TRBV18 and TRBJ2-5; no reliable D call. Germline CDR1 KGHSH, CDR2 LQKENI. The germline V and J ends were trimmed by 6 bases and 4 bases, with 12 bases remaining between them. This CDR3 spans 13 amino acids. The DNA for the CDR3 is TGTGCCAGCTCGATGGCCCCGGGAGAGACCCAGTACTTC. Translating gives CASSMAPGETQYF. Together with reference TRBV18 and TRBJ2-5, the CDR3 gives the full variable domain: NAGVMQNPRHLVRRRGQEARLRCSPMKGHSHVYWYRQLPEEGLKFMVYLQKENIIDESGMPKERFSAEFPKEGPSILRIQQVVRGDSAAYFCASSMAPGETQYFGPGTRLLVL.

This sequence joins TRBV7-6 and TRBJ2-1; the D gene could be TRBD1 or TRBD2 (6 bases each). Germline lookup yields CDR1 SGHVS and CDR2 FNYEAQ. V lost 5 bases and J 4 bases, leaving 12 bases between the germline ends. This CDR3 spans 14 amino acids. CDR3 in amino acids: CASSGGTPYNEQFF. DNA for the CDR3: TGTGCCAGCAGCGGCGGGACACCATACAATGAGCAGTTCTTC.

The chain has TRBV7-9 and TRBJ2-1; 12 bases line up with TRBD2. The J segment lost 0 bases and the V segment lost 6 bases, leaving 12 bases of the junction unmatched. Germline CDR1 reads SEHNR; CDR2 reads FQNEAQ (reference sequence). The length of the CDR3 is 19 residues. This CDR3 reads CASRQTSGSSGSSYNEQFF. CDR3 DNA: TGTGCCAGCAGGCAGACTAGCGGGAGTTCAGGTTCCTCCTACAATGAGCAGTTCTTC.

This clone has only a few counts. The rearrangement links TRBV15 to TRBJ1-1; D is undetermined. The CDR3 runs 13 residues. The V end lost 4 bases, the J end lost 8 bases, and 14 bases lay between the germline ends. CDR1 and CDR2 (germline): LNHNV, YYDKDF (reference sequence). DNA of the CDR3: TGTGCCACCAGCAATCCGGTTGGGTCGGAAGCTTTCTTT. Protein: CATSNPVGSEAFF.

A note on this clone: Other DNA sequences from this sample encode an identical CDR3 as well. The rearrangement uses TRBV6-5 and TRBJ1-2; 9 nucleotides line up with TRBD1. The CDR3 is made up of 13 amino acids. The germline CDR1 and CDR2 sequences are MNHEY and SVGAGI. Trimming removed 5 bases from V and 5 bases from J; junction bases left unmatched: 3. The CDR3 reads CASSPDRGYGYTF. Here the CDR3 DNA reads TGTGCCAGCAGTCCAGACAGGGGGTATGGCTACACCTTC.

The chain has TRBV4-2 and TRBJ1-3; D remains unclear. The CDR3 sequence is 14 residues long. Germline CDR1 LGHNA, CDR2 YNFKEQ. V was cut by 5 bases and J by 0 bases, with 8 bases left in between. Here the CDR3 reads CASSFRGSGNTIYF. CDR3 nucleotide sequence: TGTGCCAGCAGCTTCCGAGGCTCTGGAAACACCATATATTTT.

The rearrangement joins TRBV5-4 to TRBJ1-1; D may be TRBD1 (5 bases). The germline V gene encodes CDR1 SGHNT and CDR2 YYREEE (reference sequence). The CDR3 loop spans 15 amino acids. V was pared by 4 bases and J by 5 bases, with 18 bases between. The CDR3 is CASSSLRGGWTEAFF. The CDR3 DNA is TGTGCCAGCAGCAGTCTCCGGGGGGGGTGGACTGAAGCTTTCTTT.

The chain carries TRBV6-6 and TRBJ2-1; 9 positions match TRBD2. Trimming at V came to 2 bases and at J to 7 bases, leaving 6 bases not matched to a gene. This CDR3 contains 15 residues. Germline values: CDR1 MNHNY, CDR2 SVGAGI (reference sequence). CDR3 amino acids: CASSYGREGKNEQFF. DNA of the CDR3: TGTGCCAGCAGTTACGGGCGGGAGGGGAAGAATGAGCAGTTCTTC.

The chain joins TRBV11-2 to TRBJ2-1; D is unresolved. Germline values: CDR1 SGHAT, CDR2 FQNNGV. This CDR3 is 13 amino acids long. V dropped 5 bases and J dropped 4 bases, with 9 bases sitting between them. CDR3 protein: CASSSNYYNEQFF. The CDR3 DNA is TGTGCCAGCAGCAGCAACTATTACAATGAGCAGTTCTTC.

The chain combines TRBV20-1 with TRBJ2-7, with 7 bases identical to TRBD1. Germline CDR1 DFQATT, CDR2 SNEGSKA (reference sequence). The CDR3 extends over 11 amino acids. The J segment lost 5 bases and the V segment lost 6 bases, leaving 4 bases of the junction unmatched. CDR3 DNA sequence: TGCAGTGCAGAACAGGGGAACGAGCAGTACTTC. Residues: CSAEQGNEQYF.

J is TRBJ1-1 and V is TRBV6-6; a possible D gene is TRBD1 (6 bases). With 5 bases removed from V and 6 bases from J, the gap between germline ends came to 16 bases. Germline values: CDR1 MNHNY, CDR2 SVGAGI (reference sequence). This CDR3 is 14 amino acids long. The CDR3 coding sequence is TGTGCCAGCAGTCCCGGACGGGGGGCCGCTGAAGCTTTCTTT. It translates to CASSPGRGAAEAFF.

CDR3 residues: CSGESHEQYF. CDR3 nucleotides: TGCAGTGGAGAGAGCCACGAGCAGTACTTC. The gene calls are TRBV20-1 and TRBJ2-7; no clear D gene. Germline-derived CDR1 and CDR2 are DFQATT and SNEGSKA (reference sequence). CDR3 size: 10 residues. The V end was cut by 7 bases, the J end by 5 bases, with 9 bases between.

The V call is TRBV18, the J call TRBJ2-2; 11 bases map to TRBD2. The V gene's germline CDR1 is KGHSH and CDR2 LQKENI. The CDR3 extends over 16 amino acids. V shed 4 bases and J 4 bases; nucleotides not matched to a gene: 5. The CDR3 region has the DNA TGTGCCAGCTCACAACTAGCGGGAGCTGGCACCGGGGAGCTGTTTTTT. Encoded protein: CASSQLAGAGTGELFF.

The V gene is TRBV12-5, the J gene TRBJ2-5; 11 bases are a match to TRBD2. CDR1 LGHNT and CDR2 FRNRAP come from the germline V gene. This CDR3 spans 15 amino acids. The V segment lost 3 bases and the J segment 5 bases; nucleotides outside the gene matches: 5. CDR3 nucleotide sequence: TGTGCTAGTGGTTTATTAGCGGGAGGGGGGGAGACCCAGTACTTC. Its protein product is CASGLLAGGGETQYF.